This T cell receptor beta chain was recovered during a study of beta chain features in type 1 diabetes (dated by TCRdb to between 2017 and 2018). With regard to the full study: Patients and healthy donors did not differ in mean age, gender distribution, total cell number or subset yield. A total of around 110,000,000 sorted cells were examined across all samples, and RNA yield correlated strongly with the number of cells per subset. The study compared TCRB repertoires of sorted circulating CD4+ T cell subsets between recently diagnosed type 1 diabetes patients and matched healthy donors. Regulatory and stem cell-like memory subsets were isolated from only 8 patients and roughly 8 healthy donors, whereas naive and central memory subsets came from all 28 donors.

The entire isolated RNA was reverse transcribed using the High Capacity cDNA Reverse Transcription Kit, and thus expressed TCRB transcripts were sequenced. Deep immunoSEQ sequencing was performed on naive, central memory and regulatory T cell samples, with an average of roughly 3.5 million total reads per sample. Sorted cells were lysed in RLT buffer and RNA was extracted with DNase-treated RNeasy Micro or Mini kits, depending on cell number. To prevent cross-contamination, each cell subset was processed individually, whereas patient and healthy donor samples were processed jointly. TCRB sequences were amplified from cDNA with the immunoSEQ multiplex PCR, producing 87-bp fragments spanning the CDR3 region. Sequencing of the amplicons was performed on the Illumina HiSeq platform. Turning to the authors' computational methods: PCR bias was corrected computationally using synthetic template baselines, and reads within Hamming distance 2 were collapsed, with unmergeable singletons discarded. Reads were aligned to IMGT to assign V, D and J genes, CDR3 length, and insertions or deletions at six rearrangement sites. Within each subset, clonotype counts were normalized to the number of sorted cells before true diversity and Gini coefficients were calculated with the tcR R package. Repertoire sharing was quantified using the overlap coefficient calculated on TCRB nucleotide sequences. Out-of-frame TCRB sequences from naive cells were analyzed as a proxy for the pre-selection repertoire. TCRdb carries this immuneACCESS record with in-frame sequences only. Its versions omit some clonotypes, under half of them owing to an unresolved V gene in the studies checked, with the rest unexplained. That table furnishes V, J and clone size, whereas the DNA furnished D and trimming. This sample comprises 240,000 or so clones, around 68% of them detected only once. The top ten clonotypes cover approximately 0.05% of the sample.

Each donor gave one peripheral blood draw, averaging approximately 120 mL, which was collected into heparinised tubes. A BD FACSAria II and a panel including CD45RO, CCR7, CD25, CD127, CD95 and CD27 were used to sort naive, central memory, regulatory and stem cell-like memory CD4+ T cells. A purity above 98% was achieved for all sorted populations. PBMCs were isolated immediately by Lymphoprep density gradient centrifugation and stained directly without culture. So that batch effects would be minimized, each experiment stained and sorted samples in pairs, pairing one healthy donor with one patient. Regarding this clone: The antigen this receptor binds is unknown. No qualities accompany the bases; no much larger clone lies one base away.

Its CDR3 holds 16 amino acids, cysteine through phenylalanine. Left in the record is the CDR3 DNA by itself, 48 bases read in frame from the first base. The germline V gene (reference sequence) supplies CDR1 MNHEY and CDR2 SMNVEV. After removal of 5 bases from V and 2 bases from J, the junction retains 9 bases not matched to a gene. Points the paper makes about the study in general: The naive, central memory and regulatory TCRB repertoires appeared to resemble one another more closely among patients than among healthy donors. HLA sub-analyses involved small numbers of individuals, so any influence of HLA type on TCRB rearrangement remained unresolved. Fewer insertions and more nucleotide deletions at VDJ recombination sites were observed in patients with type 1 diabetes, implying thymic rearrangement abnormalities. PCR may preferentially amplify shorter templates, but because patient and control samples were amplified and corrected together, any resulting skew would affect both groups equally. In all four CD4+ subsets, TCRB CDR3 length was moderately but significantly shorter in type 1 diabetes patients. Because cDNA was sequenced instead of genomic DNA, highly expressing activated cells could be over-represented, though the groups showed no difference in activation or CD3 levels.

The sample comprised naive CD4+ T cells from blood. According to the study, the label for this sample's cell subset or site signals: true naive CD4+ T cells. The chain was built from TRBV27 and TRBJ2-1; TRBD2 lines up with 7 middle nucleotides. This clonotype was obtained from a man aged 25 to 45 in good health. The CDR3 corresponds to CASSRLSGRPYNEQFF. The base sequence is TGTGCCAGCAGTCGACTTAGCGGGCGACCCTACAATGAGCAGTTCTTC.